These 20 T cell receptor beta chains were sequenced from one sample in a study of shared clonotypes between healthy human individuals. The repertoire was sequenced with immunoSEQ multiplex PCR; TCRdb's copy has only in-frame clones and lacks some. Of 2,100,000 or so clones in the sample, 95% were seen once. Material for sequencing was naive CD4+ T cells sorted from blood. Regarding subset: CD45RA+ positively selected. The receptors were gathered from a man between 18 and 29 years old in good health.

The V call is TRBV6-4, the J call TRBJ2-7; D call uncertain. V lost 2 bases and J 2 bases, leaving 4 bases between the germline ends. Germline CDR1 is MRHNA and CDR2 is SNTAGT. The CDR3 is 12 residues long. This CDR3 is CASSDGAYEQYF. The CDR3 coding sequence is TGTGCCAGCAGTGACGGGGCCTACGAGCAGTACTTC.

The CDR3: CASSRSRATGELFF. CDR3 coding DNA: TGTGCCAGCAGCCGGTCGCGAGCAACCGGGGAGCTGTTTTTT. The V call is TRBV14, the J call TRBJ2-2; unclear D gene. Between the trimmed V and J ends, which lost 4 bases and 5 bases, there was a span of 11 bases. Germline assignment: CDR1 SGHDN and CDR2 FVKESK. The CDR3 has 14 amino acids.

This chain uses TRBV27 with TRBJ2-7; 11 bases map to TRBD2. Germline-derived CDR1 and CDR2 are MNHEY and SMNVEV (reference sequence). There are 14 residues in the CDR3. V shed 5 bases and J 4 bases; nucleotides not matched to a gene: 4. CDR3 amino acids: CASSIAGGPYEQYF. For the CDR3, the DNA is TGTGCCAGCAGTATAGCGGGGGGGCCTTACGAGCAGTACTTC.

This CDR3 is CASSSQPGGEAFF. CDR3 DNA sequence: TGTGCCAGCAGCTCCCAACCCGGGGGTGAAGCTTTCTTT. V gene TRBV11-2 combines with J gene TRBJ1-1, with D maybe TRBD1 (5 bases). Trimming removed 4 bases at V and 7 bases at J, with 13 bases between. The germline CDR1 and CDR2 sequences are SGHAT and FQNNGV. This CDR3 comprises 13 residues.

The J gene is TRBJ2-5, the V gene TRBV7-8, with 9 bases matching TRBD2. J gave up 4 bases and V 1 base, and 4 bases lay outside the gene matches. This CDR3 comprises 15 residues. Germline CDR1 is SGHVS and CDR2 is FQNEAQ. The CDR3 region has the DNA TGTGCCAGCAGCTTAGGGGCGGGGGGGCCAGAGACCCAGTACTTC. This gives the protein CASSLGAGGPETQYF.

The chain combines TRBV9 with TRBJ2-5; TRBD2 agrees at 12 bases. The CDR3 runs to 16 residues. With V trimmed by 5 bases and J by 1 base, 6 bases remained unmatched. The germline V gene has CDR1 SGDLS and CDR2 YYNGEE. CDR3 loop: CASSGTSGPPQETQYF. DNA for the CDR3: TGTGCCAGCAGTGGGACTAGCGGGCCCCCCCAAGAGACCCAGTACTTC.

In this sample, this clone turned up a few times. The CDR3 is CALGTDDNEQFF. In DNA form, the CDR3 reads TGTGCTCTCGGGACTGATGACAATGAGCAGTTCTTC. The chain employs TRBV30 and TRBJ2-1, with D possibly matching TRBD2 (6 bases). The CDR3 is 12 residues long. CDR1 is GTSNPN and CDR2 is SVGIG in the germline V gene (reference sequence).

The V gene is TRBV28, the J gene TRBJ2-7; maybe TRBD1 (6 bases). In germline, CDR1 is MDHEN, CDR2 SYDVKM. Trimming stripped 4 bases from V and 0 bases from J, with 13 bases between. The CDR3 runs to 15 residues. CDR3 DNA: TGTGCCAGCAGTTCCGGACAGATAAACTCCTACGAGCAGTACTTC. Encoded protein: CASSSGQINSYEQYF.

This clone came up once. The chain joins TRBV5-1 to TRBJ2-4; the D is unclear. Trimming removed 4 bases from V and 0 bases from J, with 8 bases in between. The CDR3 extends over 14 amino acids. Germline CDR1 is SGHRS and CDR2 is YFSETQ. In DNA, the CDR3 is TGCGCCAGCAGCGCGGAGCTAGCCAAAAACATTCAGTACTTC. Protein: CASSAELAKNIQYF.

The chain couples TRBV28 to TRBJ2-3; 7 nucleotides agree with TRBD1. CDR3 length: 16 amino acids. CDR1 is MDHEN and CDR2 is SYDVKM in the germline V gene. J lost 3 bases, V lost 5 bases, and 11 bases had no gene match. The CDR3 region has the DNA TGTGCCAGCAGTCCCGCCGGGACAGCAACGACAGATACGCAGTATTTT. As protein: CASSPAGTATTDTQYF.

CDR3 amino acids: CASSLEGYPNYGYTF. Here the CDR3 DNA reads TGCGCCAGCAGCTTGGAAGGATATCCTAACTATGGCTACACCTTC. The chain is built from TRBV5-1 and TRBJ1-2, with D hard to call. The CDR3 length is 15 residues. Germline CDR1 reads SGHRS; CDR2 reads YFSETQ. The V gene lost 0 bases and the J gene lost 0 bases, with 9 bases spanning the gap.

This chain connects TRBV5-1 to TRBJ2-1; 13 bases fit TRBD2. V dropped 4 bases and J dropped 9; count of bases not matched to a gene: 4. There are 14 residues in the CDR3. Germline CDR1 SGHRS, CDR2 YFSETQ. In nucleotides, the CDR3 is TGCGCCAGCAGCCTAGGGACTAGCGGGACTGAGCAGTTCTTC. The encoded protein is CASSLGTSGTEQFF.

In this sample, this clone turned up a few times. The rearrangement uses TRBV27 and TRBJ2-7; 7 bases map to TRBD1. Germline CDR1 MNHEY, CDR2 SMNVEV (reference sequence). V gave up 7 bases and J gave up 1 base; unmatched junction bases: 19. This CDR3 comprises 18 residues. The CDR3 DNA reads as TGTGCCAGCACAACCCCGACAGGGAATTATACGTGTTCCTACGAGCAGTACTTC. Protein product: CASTTPTGNYTCSYEQYF.

The chain is built from TRBV4-3 and TRBJ2-7, with a tentative D call TRBD1 (5 bases). The germline gives CDR1 LGHNA, CDR2 YSLEER. CDR3 length equals 15 residues. Trimming left V 4 bases short and J 5 bases short, with 18 bases between. The chain's CDR3 is CASSPRRGTPDEQYF. DNA of the CDR3: TGCGCCAGCAGCCCCCGTAGGGGAACCCCGGACGAGCAGTACTTC.

This sequence joins TRBV7-2 and TRBJ1-6; 7 bases map to TRBD1. In germline, CDR1 is SGHTA, CDR2 FQGNSA. Unmatched junction bases numbered 14, after V lost 3 bases and J lost 9 bases. CDR3 length equals 17 residues. The CDR3 is CASSFRPAGTDSSPLHF. DNA for the CDR3: TGTGCCAGCAGCTTTAGACCCGCCGGGACAGACAGTTCACCCCTCCACTTT.

DNA for the CDR3: TGCAGCGTGACAGGGGGCGGGAACACCGGGGAGCTGTTTTTT. It translates to CSVTGGGNTGELFF. V gene TRBV29-1 combines with J gene TRBJ2-2, with 10 positions matching TRBD1. After removal of 6 bases from V and 1 base from J, the junction contained 2 bases not matched to a gene. Germline lookup yields CDR1 SQVTM and CDR2 ANQGSEA. The CDR3 is 14 amino acids.

V gene TRBV19 combines with J gene TRBJ1-2; weak D call: TRBD1 (5 bases). The CDR3 spans 15 residues. The V end lost 4 bases, the J end lost 6 bases, and 18 bases lay between the germline ends. The V gene's germline CDR1 is LNHDA and CDR2 SQIVND (reference sequence). The CDR3 region has the DNA TGTGCCAGTAGTACGGTAGCGGGGGAGTCAAATGGCTACACCTTC. Residues: CASSTVAGESNGYTF.

This clone is a singleton in its sample. The chain recombines TRBV7-2 with TRBJ2-5, with a tentative D call TRBD2 (5 bases). The germline V gene has CDR1 SGHTA and CDR2 FQGNSA. The CDR3 extends over 13 amino acids. The V and J ends lost 5 bases and 2 bases respectively, with 9 bases between them. The CDR3 region is CASSVSVQETQYF. The CDR3 DNA reads as TGTGCCAGCAGCGTTAGCGTACAAGAGACCCAGTACTTC.

This chain links TRBV6-1 with TRBJ2-5; TRBD2 aligns across 7 bases. The junction had 7 bases not matched to a gene; V was cut back by 5 bases and J by 4 bases. The CDR3 spans 14 residues. From germline, CDR1 is MNHNS and CDR2 SASEGT. Here the CDR3 DNA reads TGTGCCAGCAGTCGGTCTAGCGGAGGAGAGACCCAGTACTTC. Protein sequence: CASSRSSGGETQYF.

This clone was counted only a few times. This rearrangement joins TRBV2 to TRBJ1-6, with 8 bases aligning to TRBD1. Trimming removed 7 bases from V and 10 bases from J; junction bases left unmatched: 6. This CDR3 is built from 13 residues. Germline CDR1 SNHLY, CDR2 FYNNEI. The CDR3: CASTGRGLSPLHF. In nucleotides, the CDR3 is TGTGCCAGCACAGGCAGGGGGCTATCACCCCTCCACTTT.